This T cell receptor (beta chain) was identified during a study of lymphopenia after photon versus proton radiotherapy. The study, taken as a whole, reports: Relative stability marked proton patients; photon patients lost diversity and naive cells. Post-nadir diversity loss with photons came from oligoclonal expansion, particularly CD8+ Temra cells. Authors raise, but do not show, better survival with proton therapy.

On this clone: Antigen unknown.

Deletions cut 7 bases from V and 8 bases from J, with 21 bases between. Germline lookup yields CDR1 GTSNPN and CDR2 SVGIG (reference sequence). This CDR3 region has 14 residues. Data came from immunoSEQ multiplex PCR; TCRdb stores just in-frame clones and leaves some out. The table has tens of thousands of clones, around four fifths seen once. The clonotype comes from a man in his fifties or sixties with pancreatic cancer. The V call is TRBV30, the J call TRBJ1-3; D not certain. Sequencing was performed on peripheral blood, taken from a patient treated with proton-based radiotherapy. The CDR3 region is CASNPKERVDTIYF. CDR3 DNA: TGTGCCTCTAACCCAAAGGAAAGGGTGGACACCATATATTTT.